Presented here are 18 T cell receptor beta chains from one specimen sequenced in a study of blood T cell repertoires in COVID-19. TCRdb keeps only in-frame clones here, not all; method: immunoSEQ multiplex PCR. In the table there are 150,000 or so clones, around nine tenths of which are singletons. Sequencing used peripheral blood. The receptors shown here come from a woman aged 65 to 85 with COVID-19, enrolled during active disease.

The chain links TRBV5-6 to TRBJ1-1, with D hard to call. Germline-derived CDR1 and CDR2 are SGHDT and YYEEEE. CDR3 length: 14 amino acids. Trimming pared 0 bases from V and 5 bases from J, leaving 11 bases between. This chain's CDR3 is CASSLDLINTEAFF. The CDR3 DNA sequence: TGTGCCAGCAGCTTGGACTTGATCAATACTGAAGCTTTCTTT.

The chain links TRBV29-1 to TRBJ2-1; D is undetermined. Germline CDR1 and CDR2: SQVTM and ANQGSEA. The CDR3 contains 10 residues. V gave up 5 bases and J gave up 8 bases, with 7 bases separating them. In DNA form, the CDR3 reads TGCAGCGTTAACTTGGATGAGCAGTTCTTC. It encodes CSVNLDEQFF.

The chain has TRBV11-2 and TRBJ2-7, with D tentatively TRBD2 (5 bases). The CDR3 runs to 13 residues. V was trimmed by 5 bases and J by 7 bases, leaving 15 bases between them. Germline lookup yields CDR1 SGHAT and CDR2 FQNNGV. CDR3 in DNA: TGTGCCAGCAGCCGACTCGTCCCGGGGGAGCAGTACTTC. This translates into CASSRLVPGEQYF. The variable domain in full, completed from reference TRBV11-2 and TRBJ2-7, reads EAGVAQSPRYKIIEKRQSVAFWCNPISGHATLYWYQQILGQGPKLLIQFQNNGVVDDSQLPKDRFSAERLKGVDSTLKIQPAKLEDSAVYLCASSRLVPGEQYFGPGTRLTVT.

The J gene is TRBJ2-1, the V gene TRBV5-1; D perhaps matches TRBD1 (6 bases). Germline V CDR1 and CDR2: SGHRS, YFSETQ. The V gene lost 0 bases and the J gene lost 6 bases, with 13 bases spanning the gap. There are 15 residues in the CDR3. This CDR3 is CASSLAQGPANEQFF. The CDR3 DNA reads TGCGCCAGCAGCTTGGCACAGGGTCCCGCCAATGAGCAGTTCTTC. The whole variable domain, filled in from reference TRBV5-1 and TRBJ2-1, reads KAGVTQTPRYLIKTRGQQVTLSCSPISGHRSVSWYQQTPGQGLQFLFEYFSETQRNKGNFPGRFSGRQFSNSRSEMNVSTLELGDSALYLCASSLAQGPANEQFFGPGTRLTVL.

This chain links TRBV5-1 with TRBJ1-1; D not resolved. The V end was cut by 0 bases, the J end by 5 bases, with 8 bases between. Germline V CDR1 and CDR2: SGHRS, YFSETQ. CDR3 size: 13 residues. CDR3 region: CASSLAPGTEAFF. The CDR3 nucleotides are TGCGCCAGCAGCTTGGCTCCGGGGACTGAAGCTTTCTTT.

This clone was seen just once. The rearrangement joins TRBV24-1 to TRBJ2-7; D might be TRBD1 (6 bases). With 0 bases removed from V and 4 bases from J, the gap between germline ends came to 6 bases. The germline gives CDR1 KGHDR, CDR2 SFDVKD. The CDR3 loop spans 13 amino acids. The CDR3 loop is CATSDLTGYEQYF. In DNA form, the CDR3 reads TGTGCCACCAGTGATTTGACAGGGTACGAGCAGTACTTC.

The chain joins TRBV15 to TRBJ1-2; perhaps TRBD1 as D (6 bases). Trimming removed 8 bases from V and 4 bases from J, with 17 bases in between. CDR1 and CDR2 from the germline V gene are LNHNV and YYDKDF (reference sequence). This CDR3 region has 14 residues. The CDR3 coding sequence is TGTGCCACCCGAGGGGGTCGGGGGGGCTATGGCTACACCTTC. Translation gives CATRGGRGGYGYTF. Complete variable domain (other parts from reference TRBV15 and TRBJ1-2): DAMVIQNPRYQVTQFGKPVTLSCSQTLNHNVMYWYQQKSSQAPKLLFHYYDKDFNNEADTPDNFQSRRPNTSFCFLDIRSPGLGDTAMYLCATRGGRGGYGYTFGSGTRLTVV.

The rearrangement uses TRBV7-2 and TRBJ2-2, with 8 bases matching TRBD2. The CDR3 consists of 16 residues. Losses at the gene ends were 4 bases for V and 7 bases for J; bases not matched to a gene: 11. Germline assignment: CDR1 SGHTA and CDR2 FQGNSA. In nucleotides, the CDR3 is TGTGCCAGCAGCTCGGATGCGGCGGGGGGCGGCGGGGAGCTGTTTTTT. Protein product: CASSSDAAGGGGELFF. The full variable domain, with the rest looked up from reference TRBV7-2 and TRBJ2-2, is GAGVSQSPSNKVTEKGKDVELRCDPISGHTALYWYRQSLGQGLEFLIYFQGNSAPDKSGLPSDRFSAERTGGSVSTLTIQRTQQEDSAVYLCASSSDAAGGGGELFFGEGSRLTVL.

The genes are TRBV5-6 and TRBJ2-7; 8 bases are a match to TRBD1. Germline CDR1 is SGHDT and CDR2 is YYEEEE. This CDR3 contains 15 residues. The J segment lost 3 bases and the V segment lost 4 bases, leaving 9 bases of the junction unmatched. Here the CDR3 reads CASSLDRGASYEQYF. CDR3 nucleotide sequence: TGTGCCAGCAGCCTAGACAGGGGCGCAAGCTACGAGCAGTACTTC.

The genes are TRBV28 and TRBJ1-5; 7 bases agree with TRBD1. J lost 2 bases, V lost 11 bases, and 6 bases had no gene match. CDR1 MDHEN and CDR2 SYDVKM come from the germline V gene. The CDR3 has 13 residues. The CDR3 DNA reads TGTGCCGCGGCAACAGGGGGCAATCAGCCCCAGCATTTT. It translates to CAAATGGNQPQHF.

The CDR3 DNA follows: TGTGCCAGCAGTTCATCGGACAGGGTTCCCGGGGAGCTGTTTTTT. Translated, it gives CASSSSDRVPGELFF. The chain is built from TRBV28 and TRBJ2-2; 8 positions agree with TRBD1. Germline CDR1 is MDHEN and CDR2 is SYDVKM. The CDR3 is 15 amino acids. V trimming: 4 bases; J trimming: 6 bases; junction bases outside the gene matches: 7. The whole variable domain, filled in from reference TRBV28 and TRBJ2-2, reads DVKVTQSSRYLVKRTGEKVFLECVQDMDHENMFWYRQDPGLGLRLIYFSYDVKMKEKGDIPEGYSVSREKKERFSLILESASTNQTSMYLCASSSSDRVPGELFFGEGSRLTVL.

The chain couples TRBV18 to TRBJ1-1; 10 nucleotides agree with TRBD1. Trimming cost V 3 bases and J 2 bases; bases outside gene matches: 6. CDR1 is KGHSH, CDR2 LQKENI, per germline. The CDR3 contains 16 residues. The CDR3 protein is CASSPLDRGGNTEAFF. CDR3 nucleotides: TGTGCCAGCTCACCCCTGGACAGGGGGGGAAACACTGAAGCTTTCTTT.

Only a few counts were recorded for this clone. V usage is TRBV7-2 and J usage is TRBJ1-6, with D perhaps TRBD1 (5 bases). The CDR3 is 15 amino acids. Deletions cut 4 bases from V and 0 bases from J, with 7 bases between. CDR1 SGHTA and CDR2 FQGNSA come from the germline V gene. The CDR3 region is CASSSGVSYNSPLHF. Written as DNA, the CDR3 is TGTGCCAGCAGCTCGGGGGTCTCCTATAATTCACCCCTCCACTTT.

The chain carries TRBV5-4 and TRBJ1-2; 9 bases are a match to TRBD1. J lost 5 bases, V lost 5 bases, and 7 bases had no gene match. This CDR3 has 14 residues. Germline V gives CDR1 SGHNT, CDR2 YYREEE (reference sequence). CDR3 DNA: TGTGCCAGCAGTACGGGGACAGGGTCATATGGCTACACCTTC. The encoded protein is CASSTGTGSYGYTF.

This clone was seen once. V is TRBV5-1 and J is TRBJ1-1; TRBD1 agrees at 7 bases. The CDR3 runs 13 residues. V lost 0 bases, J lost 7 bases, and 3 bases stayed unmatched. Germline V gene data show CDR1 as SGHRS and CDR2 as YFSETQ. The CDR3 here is CASSLAGTVEAFF. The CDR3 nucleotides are TGCGCCAGCAGCTTGGCGGGGACAGTTGAAGCTTTCTTT.

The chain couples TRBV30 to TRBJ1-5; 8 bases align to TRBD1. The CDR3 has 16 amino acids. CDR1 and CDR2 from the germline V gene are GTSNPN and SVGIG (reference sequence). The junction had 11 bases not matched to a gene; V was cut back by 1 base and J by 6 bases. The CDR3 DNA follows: TGTGCCTGGAGTGACAAGGACAGGGCCGGTCTTCAGCCCCAGCATTTT. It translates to CAWSDKDRAGLQPQHF.

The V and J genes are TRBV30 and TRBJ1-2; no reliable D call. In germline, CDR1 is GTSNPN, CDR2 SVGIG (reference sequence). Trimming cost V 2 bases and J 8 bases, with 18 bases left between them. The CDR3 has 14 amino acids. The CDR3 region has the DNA TGTGCCTGGAGTCAGAACACGGGGATATACGGCTACACCTTC. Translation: CAWSQNTGIYGYTF.

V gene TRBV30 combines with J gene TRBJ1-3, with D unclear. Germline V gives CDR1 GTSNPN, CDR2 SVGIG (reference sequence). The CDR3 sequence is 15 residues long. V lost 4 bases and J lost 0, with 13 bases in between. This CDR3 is CAWTTGSHSGNTIYF. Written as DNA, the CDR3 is TGTGCCTGGACCACTGGGAGCCACTCTGGAAACACCATATATTTT. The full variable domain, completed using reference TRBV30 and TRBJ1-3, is SQTIHQWPATLVQPVGSPLSLECTVEGTSNPNLYWYRQAAGRGLQLLFYSVGIGQISSEVPQNLSASRPQDRQFILSSKKLLLSDSGFYLCAWTTGSHSGNTIYFGEGSWLTVV.